Listed below are T cell receptor beta chains from one sample, sequenced in a study of patients and donors after allogeneic stem cell transplantation. TCRdb itself ran the RT-PCR reads through MiXCR, one entry per CDR3 protein. Of about 960,000 distinct CDR3 sequences in the sample, roughly 18% were seen once. The specimen sequenced was blood, either unsorted or a sorted T cell fraction (not recorded which). The source of these receptors is a human donor who was either an allogeneic HSCT recipient or a stem cell or donor lymphocyte infusion donor (not recorded which). It is not recorded whose cells these are; they may come from a transplant donor. Each CDR3 is given with its conserved first and last residue. Each record gives: J gene, V gene, D gene, clone size, CDR3 protein, CDR3 DNA. D genes are given only for firm matches. Only part of the rows carry a size: once, few, many, or a class if the clone is expanded.

>TRBJ2-7|TRBV12-3/TRBV12-4|.|many
CASSNGRANEQYF
TGTGCCAGCAGTAACGGCAGGGCGAACGAGCAGTACTTC
>TRBJ2-1|TRBV20-1|TRBD2|few
CSACTSGGICNEQFF
TGCAGTGCGTGTACTAGCGGAGGGATCTGCAATGAGCAGTTCTTC
>TRBJ1-2|TRBV6-1|.|.
CASTKPDSTGYTF
TGTGCCAGCACCAAACCTGACAGTACTGGCTACACCTTC
>TRBJ2-1|TRBV9|.|.
CASSWSGAENEQFF
TGTGCCAGCAGCTGGTCGGGGGCGGAGAATGAGCAGTTCTTC
>TRBJ1-2|TRBV24-1|TRBD1|.
CATSDGQGAPYGYTF
TGTGCCACCAGTGACGGACAGGGGGCCCCCTATGGCTACACCTTC
>TRBJ2-7|TRBV9|TRBD1|.
CASSVGFPGQVYGSEQYF
TGTGCCAGCAGCGTAGGATTCCCGGGACAGGTGTACGGGTCTGAGCAGTACTTC
>TRBJ2-2|TRBV10-3|.|.
CAISESSTLVGRDTGELFF
TGTGCCATCAGTGAGTCCTCTACTCTCGTGGGCAGGGACACCGGGGAGCTGTTTTTT
>TRBJ1-1|TRBV7-2|.|few
CASSYDGVTEAFF
TGTGCCAGCAGCTACGACGGTGTTACTGAAGCTTTCTTT
>TRBJ2-1|TRBV12-3/TRBV12-4|TRBD2|few
CASSLLGGDAYNEQFF
TGTGCCAGCAGTTTATTGGGGGGGGACGCCTACAATGAGCAGTTCTTC
>TRBJ2-7|TRBV20-1|TRBD2|few
CSARRTSGVSYEQYF
TGCAGTGCTAGAAGAACTAGCGGGGTTTCCTACGAGCAGTACTTC
>TRBJ2-1|TRBV5-1|.|many
CASSLAAKSGNEQFF
TGCGCCAGCAGCTTGGCGGCTAAGTCGGGGAATGAGCAGTTCTTC
>TRBJ2-5|TRBV18|TRBD2|.
CASSPRSLARETQYF
TGTGCCAGCTCACCACGATCACTAGCGCGAGAGACCCAGTACTTC
>TRBJ1-6|TRBV2|.|few
CASSATGLVSSPLHF
TGTGCCAGCTCTGCGACCGGGTTGGTTAGTTCACCCCTCCACTTT
>TRBJ2-7|TRBV6-1|TRBD2|.
CASRTTSGRSYHEQYF
TGTGCCAGCAGAACCACTAGCGGGAGAAGTTACCACGAGCAGTACTTC
>TRBJ1-2|TRBV3-1|TRBD1|.
CASSLQGALEDYGYTF
TGTGCCAGCAGCTTGCAGGGGGCTTTGGAAGACTATGGCTACACCTTC
>TRBJ1-5|TRBV4-1|TRBD1|many
CASSQEGQGLSQPQHF
TGCGCCAGCAGCCAAGAGGGACAGGGGCTCAGTCAGCCCCAGCATTTT
>TRBJ1-1|TRBV12-3/TRBV12-4|TRBD1|.
CASSLRRGQGMENTEAFF
TGTGCCAGCAGTTTAAGGAGGGGACAGGGAATGGAGAACACTGAAGCTTTCTTT
>TRBJ2-1|TRBV7-8|.|.
CASSLEQGLPFNEQFF
TGTGCCAGCAGCTTAGAACAGGGACTCCCGTTCAATGAGCAGTTCTTC
>TRBJ2-2|TRBV10-3|TRBD2|.
CAIRPISGGANTGELFF
TGTGCCATCAGGCCAATTAGCGGGGGCGCGAACACCGGGGAGCTGTTTTTT
>TRBJ2-1|TRBV7-6|TRBD2|.
CASSRMLLAGAVDEQFF
TGTGCCAGCAGCCGGATGTTACTAGCGGGGGCGGTGGATGAGCAGTTCTTC
>TRBJ1-5|TRBV11-2|.|.
CASSLERAGPKGNQPQHF
TGTGCCAGCAGCTTAGAGAGGGCAGGTCCCAAGGGCAATCAGCCCCAGCATTTT
>TRBJ2-7|TRBV6-5|TRBD2|.
CASSSQGTSGGDEQYF
TGTGCCAGCAGTTCTCAAGGTACTAGCGGAGGGGACGAGCAGTACTTC
>TRBJ2-1|TRBV19|TRBD1|.
CASRPGQGVKVWDNEQFF
TGTGCCAGTAGACCGGGACAGGGGGTCAAGGTTTGGGACAATGAGCAGTTCTTC
>TRBJ2-3|TRBV5-1|.|few
CASSTANTDTQYF
TGCGCCAGCAGCACTGCCAACACAGATACGCAGTATTTT
>TRBJ2-2|TRBV7-8|.|few
CASSLALPAFTGELFF
TGTGCCAGCAGCTTAGCTCTGCCCGCGTTCACCGGGGAGCTGTTTTTT
>TRBJ2-1|TRBV7-9|.|few
CASSSTGTNLRNEQFF
TGTGCCAGCAGCTCCACCGGGACCAACCTACGCAATGAGCAGTTCTTC
>TRBJ2-1|TRBV9|TRBD2|.
CASSVGGRGGTSSYNEQFF
TGTGCCAGCAGCGTAGGCGGCAGGGGGGGGACTAGCAGTTACAATGAGCAGTTCTTC
>TRBJ2-4|TRBV12-3/TRBV12-4|TRBD1|many
CASSSPGTEAKNIQYF
TGTGCCAGCAGTTCCCCCGGGACAGAAGCCAAAAACATTCAGTACTTC
>TRBJ2-6|TRBV5-1|.|few
CASSLVAGLGGANVLTF
TGCGCCAGCAGCTTGGTTGCAGGGCTAGGAGGGGCCAACGTCCTGACTTTC
>TRBJ1-2|TRBV5-1|.|.
CASSLAHGSDGYTF
TGCGCCAGCAGCTTGGCCCACGGGTCGGATGGCTACACCTTC
>TRBJ2-2|TRBV20-1|.|many
CSARDVLTRDRELFF
TGCAGTGCTAGAGATGTTTTAACCAGGGATCGGGAGCTGTTTTTT
>TRBJ2-1|TRBV6-5|TRBD2|few
CASSYWREGPGNEQFF
TGTGCCAGCAGTTACTGGCGGGAGGGCCCCGGAAATGAGCAGTTCTTC
>TRBJ1-2|TRBV20-1|.|few
CSAVTGGFNYGYTF
TGCAGTGCTGTAACCGGGGGCTTTAACTATGGCTACACCTTC
>TRBJ2-1|TRBV4-1|.|.
CASSQVPLLADSYNEQFF
TGCGCCAGCAGCCAAGTGCCTCTTCTGGCGGACTCCTACAATGAGCAGTTCTTC
>TRBJ2-1|TRBV19|.|.
CASSGIAYNEQFF
TGTGCCAGTAGCGGGATTGCCTACAATGAGCAGTTCTTC
>TRBJ2-3|TRBV12-3/TRBV12-4|TRBD2|few
CASSLTSGRPMDTQYF
TGTGCCAGCAGTTTAACTAGCGGGAGGCCCATGGATACGCAGTATTTT
>TRBJ2-3|TRBV5-6|.|few
CASSDRWDTQYF
TGTGCCAGCAGCGATAGGTGGGATACGCAGTATTTT